The 32 T cell receptor beta chains below come from one sample, sequenced in a study of cytomegalovirus exposure and HLA in healthy donors. The PCR was carried out with 60 Vbeta primers and 13 Jbeta primers. Method: immunoSEQ multiplex PCR; TCRdb's copy keeps in-frame clones and lacks some. The sample carries approximately 110,000 clones, 73% recorded once. The sequenced sample consisted of PBMCs. The receptors were gathered from a man aged 35-49 years in good health and CMV-seronegative.

The chain carries TRBV27 and TRBJ2-6, with D uncertain. Between the trimmed V and J ends, which lost 3 bases and 2 bases, there was a span of 5 bases. CDR1 is MNHEY and CDR2 is SMNVEV in the germline V gene (reference sequence). This CDR3 contains 14 residues. In nucleotides, the CDR3 is TGTGCCAGCAGTTTGTCTACTGGGGCCAACGTCCTGACTTTC. It is translated as CASSLSTGANVLTF. Full variable domain (rest looked up from reference TRBV27 and TRBJ2-6): EAQVTQNPRYLITVTGKKLTVTCSQNMNHEYMSWYRQDPGLGLRQIYYSMNVEVTDKGDVPEGYKVSRKEKRNFPLILESPSPNQTSLYFCASSLSTGANVLTFGAGSRLTVL.

Notes on this clone: The same CDR3 also results from other DNA sequences found in this sample. V and J are TRBV12-5 and TRBJ2-7; 7 bases fit TRBD1. With V trimmed by 6 bases and J by 7 bases, 15 bases remained unmatched. Germline V gene sequence: CDR1 LGHNT, CDR2 FRNRAP. This CDR3 is 15 amino acids long. CDR3 nucleotides: TGTGCTAGTGGCCTAGGGGGCCAGGGGTCAGGAGAGCAGTACTTC. It yields the protein CASGLGGQGSGEQYF.

The V gene is TRBV9, the J gene TRBJ2-3; 15 bases agree with TRBD2. V gave up 3 bases and J gave up 8 bases; unmatched junction bases: 10. The CDR3 consists of 17 residues. Looked up from germline, CDR1 is SGDLS and CDR2 is YYNGEE. The CDR3 DNA reads as TGTGCCAGCAGCGGGGGACTAGCGGGGGGCCTAGGTTCTACGCAGTATTTT. Protein: CASSGGLAGGLGSTQYF.

This sequence joins TRBV9 and TRBJ1-2; TRBD1 is a possible D gene (5 bases). This CDR3 is built from 15 residues. Germline CDR1 and CDR2: SGDLS and YYNGEE. Trimming shortened V by 4 bases and J by 3 bases, and 16 bases separated the two germline ends. The CDR3 loop reads CASSPSRGVYYGYTF. DNA of the CDR3: TGTGCCAGCAGCCCCTCTCGGGGGGTTTACTATGGCTACACCTTC.

The chain is built from TRBV27 and TRBJ2-3; perhaps TRBD2 as D (5 bases). The germline gives CDR1 MNHEY, CDR2 SMNVEV (reference sequence). The CDR3 runs to 15 residues. The V and J ends lost 0 bases and 2 bases respectively, with 9 bases between them. This chain's CDR3 is CASSLSATNTDTQYF. The CDR3, as DNA: TGTGCCAGCAGTTTATCGGCGACTAACACAGATACGCAGTATTTT.

The gene calls are TRBV6-1 and TRBJ1-5; D is possibly TRBD1 (5 bases). The CDR3 runs 14 residues. The V gene lost 6 bases and the J gene lost 5 bases, with 14 bases spanning the gap. The V gene's germline CDR1 is MNHNS and CDR2 SASEGT. The DNA for the CDR3 is TGTGCCAGCAGCCTTGGACACTCCGATCAGCCCCAGCATTTT. Translation: CASSLGHSDQPQHF.

The CDR3: CASSEAPQGRVYGYTF. The CDR3 DNA is TGTGCCAGCAGTGAAGCGCCGCAGGGGAGGGTATATGGCTACACCTTC. V is TRBV2 and J is TRBJ1-2, with D possibly TRBD1 on 6 matching bases. The CDR3 extends over 16 amino acids. CDR1 and CDR2 (germline): SNHLY, FYNNEI. With 0 bases removed from V and 5 bases from J, the gap between germline ends came to 16 bases.

The chain couples TRBV7-2 to TRBJ2-5, with 11 bases identical to TRBD2. The germline V gene encodes CDR1 SGHTA and CDR2 FQGNSA. V shed 1 base, J shed 2 bases, and the junction held 3 bases outside the gene matches. The CDR3 sequence is 16 residues long. The CDR3 DNA is TGTGCCAGCAGCTTAGGACTAGCGGGGTTTCAAGAGACCCAGTACTTC. Translation gives CASSLGLAGFQETQYF.

This clone has more than one count but fewer than ten. V gene TRBV6-6 combines with J gene TRBJ2-7; 8 bases line up with TRBD1. CDR1 and CDR2 from the germline V gene are MNHNY and SVGAGI (reference sequence). V was clipped by 6 bases and J by 4 bases; unmatched bases: 11. The CDR3 is 15 residues long. CDR3 DNA: TGTGCCAGCAGCGCTGGGACAGGCTTTAATTACGAGCAGTACTTC. Amino acids: CASSAGTGFNYEQYF.

V usage is TRBV28 and J usage is TRBJ1-2; the D gene is possibly TRBD1 (6 bases). V dropped 6 bases and J dropped 3 bases, with 17 bases sitting between them. Germline V CDR1 and CDR2: MDHEN, SYDVKM. The CDR3 contains 15 residues. The CDR3 region is CASRSGGGYDYGYTF. DNA of the CDR3: TGTGCCAGCAGGTCGGGAGGGGGTTATGACTATGGCTACACCTTC.

The chain combines TRBV5-6 with TRBJ2-6, with D perhaps TRBD1 (6 bases). V gave up 4 bases and J gave up 3 bases, with 23 bases separating them. Germline V gene sequence: CDR1 SGHDT, CDR2 YYEEEE. This CDR3 comprises 19 residues. The CDR3 DNA is TGTGCCAGCAGCCTGGCCAGGGGCCAATTATCTTATGGGGCCAACGTCCTGACTTTC. It encodes CASSLARGQLSYGANVLTF.

Only a few counts were recorded for this clone. The genes are TRBV7-3 and TRBJ1-1, with a possible D match to TRBD1 (6 bases). V was cut by 2 bases and J by 2 bases, with 9 bases left in between. Germline V CDR1 and CDR2: SGHTA, FQGTGA. The CDR3 covers 14 residues. In DNA form, the CDR3 reads TGTGCCAGCAGCTTACTAGGGGGAAACACTGAAGCTTTCTTT. This codes for CASSLLGGNTEAFF.

This rearrangement joins TRBV7-2 to TRBJ1-5, with 7 bases that match TRBD1. Germline V gene sequence: CDR1 SGHTA, CDR2 FQGNSA. V dropped 5 bases and J dropped 7; count of bases not matched to a gene: 8. This CDR3 has 14 residues. This CDR3 is CASSRRDSGQPQHF. The CDR3 DNA is TGTGCCAGCAGCCGCAGGGACAGTGGGCAGCCCCAGCATTTT.

The V call is TRBV28, the J call TRBJ1-1, with 9 bases that match TRBD1. The CDR3 sequence is 14 residues long. Trimming at V came to 5 bases and at J to 11 bases, leaving 12 bases not matched to a gene. Germline loops: CDR1 MDHEN, CDR2 SYDVKM. CDR3 region: CASSALQGARTAFF. DNA of the CDR3: TGTGCCAGCAGTGCCTTACAGGGGGCTCGTACGGCTTTCTTT. Variable domain in full (rest from reference TRBV28 and TRBJ1-1): DVKVTQSSRYLVKRTGEKVFLECVQDMDHENMFWYRQDPGLGLRLIYFSYDVKMKEKGDIPEGYSVSREKKERFSLILESASTNQTSMYLCASSALQGARTAFFGQGTRLTVV.

The chain has TRBV7-8 and TRBJ1-1, with D possibly matching TRBD1 (5 bases). CDR1 and CDR2 (germline): SGHVS, FQNEAQ. V lost 3 bases and J 1 base, leaving 9 bases between the germline ends. CDR3 length: 14 residues. For the CDR3, the DNA is TGTGCCAGCAGCTTTAACAGGAGGAACACTGAAGCTTTCTTT. Protein product: CASSFNRRNTEAFF. Complete variable domain (other parts from reference TRBV7-8 and TRBJ1-1): GAGVSQSPRYKVAKRGQDVALRCDPISGHVSLFWYQQALGQGPEFLTYFQNEAQLDKSGLPSDRFFAERPEGSVSTLKIQRTQQEDSAVYLCASSFNRRNTEAFFGQGTRLTVV.

The V and J genes are TRBV6-5 and TRBJ2-1; weak D call: TRBD1 (6 bases). Germline CDR1 and CDR2: MNHEY and SVGAGI. V was shortened by 5 bases and J by 6 bases, with 11 bases between the two germline ends. The CDR3 has 13 amino acids. The CDR3: CASSRTAFNEQFF. Written as DNA, the CDR3 is TGTGCCAGCAGTCGGACAGCCTTCAATGAGCAGTTCTTC.

The rearrangement joins TRBV10-1 to TRBJ1-4; possibly TRBD1 for D (5 bases). The V end lost 3 bases, the J end lost 8 bases, and 10 bases lay between the germline ends. In germline, CDR1 is WNHNN, CDR2 SYGVQD (reference sequence). The CDR3 consists of 13 residues. The CDR3 spells CASSDRSGEKLFF. DNA for the CDR3: TGCGCCAGCAGTGACCGGTCAGGGGAAAAACTGTTTTTT.

This clone was counted once. V gene TRBV7-9 combines with J gene TRBJ2-3, with D tentatively TRBD1 (5 bases). Trimming took 5 bases from V and 0 from J, leaving 9 bases between them. This CDR3 is built from 14 residues. Germline V gives CDR1 SEHNR, CDR2 FQNEAQ (reference sequence). The CDR3 DNA reads as TGTGCCAGCAGCCCTCGACAGAGCACAGATACGCAGTATTTT. Translating it yields CASSPRQSTDTQYF.

V gene TRBV4-3 combines with J gene TRBJ1-2; D gene unclear. This CDR3 is built from 13 residues. Germline V CDR1 and CDR2: LGHNA, YSLEER. Trimming removed 5 bases at V and 1 base at J, with 8 bases between. CDR3 DNA sequence: TGCGCCAGCAGCGCAGGCCTTAACTATGGCTACACCTTC. The encoded protein is CASSAGLNYGYTF.

The genes are TRBV2 and TRBJ2-7, with D tentatively TRBD2 (5 bases). This CDR3 is 17 amino acids long. The germline V gene has CDR1 SNHLY and CDR2 FYNNEI. The V end lost 2 bases, the J end lost 10 bases, and 27 bases lay between the germline ends. CDR3 sequence: CASSESWVVSWTSHQYF. In nucleotides, the CDR3 is TGTGCCAGCAGTGAATCGTGGGTCGTGAGCTGGACTTCCCACCAGTACTTC.

The V and J genes are TRBV28 and TRBJ1-5, with D uncertain. This CDR3 is 14 amino acids long. The V gene lost 5 bases and the J gene lost 5 bases, with 13 bases spanning the gap. Germline V lookup: CDR1 MDHEN, CDR2 SYDVKM. CDR3 DNA: TGTGCCAGCAGTCCTTTGGGCTACCATCAGCCCCAGCATTTT. Translated: CASSPLGYHQPQHF.

In this sample, this clone turned up once. The chain has TRBV7-9 and TRBJ1-2, with D maybe TRBD1 (6 bases). The CDR3 has 14 residues. CDR1 and CDR2 from the germline V gene are SEHNR and FQNEAQ (reference sequence). V was trimmed by 1 base and J by 2 bases, leaving 8 bases between them. The DNA for the CDR3 is TGTGCCAGCAGCTTAGTTCAGGGGAACTATGGCTACACCTTC. Its translation: CASSLVQGNYGYTF.

This rearrangement joins TRBV5-1 to TRBJ1-1, with 9 bases lining up with TRBD1. V lost 7 bases and J lost 5; bases outside the gene matches: 9. Looked up from germline, CDR1 is SGHRS and CDR2 is YFSETQ. CDR3 length: 14 amino acids. CDR3 DNA: TGCGCCAGCGTACAGGACAGGGGAATGACTGAAGCTTTCTTT. Translated: CASVQDRGMTEAFF.

This chain joins TRBV6-5 and TRBJ1-6, with TRBD1 matching over 9 bases. This CDR3 region has 15 residues. Germline CDR1 MNHEY, CDR2 SVGAGI. V trimming: 6 bases; J trimming: 7 bases; junction bases outside the gene matches: 7. The chain's CDR3 is CASSSRGQGNSPLHF. For the CDR3, the DNA is TGTGCCAGCAGCTCCCGGGGACAGGGAAATTCACCCCTCCACTTT.

The rearrangement links TRBV19 to TRBJ2-2, with 8 bases identical to TRBD1. Germline CDR1 reads LNHDA; CDR2 reads SQIVND (reference sequence). The CDR3 totals 15 residues. Germline trimming cut 5 bases from V and 5 bases from J; bases unmatched to any gene: 7. The CDR3 DNA reads TGTGCCAGTAGTGTGGACAGGGCGGGGACCGGGGAGCTGTTTTTT. It codes for CASSVDRAGTGELFF.

This chain uses TRBV4-1 with TRBJ2-5; 11 nucleotides agree with TRBD2. The ends lost 4 bases at V and 3 bases at J; junction bases unmatched: 7. Germline CDR1 and CDR2: MGHRA and YSYEKL. This CDR3 spans 16 amino acids. Here the CDR3 reads CASSLQPTSGEETQYF. The CDR3 DNA reads as TGCGCCAGCAGCCTTCAACCGACTAGCGGGGAAGAGACCCAGTACTTC.

The chain is built from TRBV14 and TRBJ1-4; D remains unclear. Germline values: CDR1 SGHDN, CDR2 FVKESK. The germline V and J ends were trimmed by 2 bases and 7 bases, with 20 bases remaining between them. The CDR3 runs 17 residues. The CDR3 DNA sequence: TGTGCCAGCAGCCAATCTCCGACGGGATCACGGTTTGAAAAACTGTTTTTT. Residues: CASSQSPTGSRFEKLFF.

The V and J genes are TRBV4-1 and TRBJ2-5; 14 bases fit TRBD2. This CDR3 comprises 14 residues. The V gene's germline CDR1 is MGHRA and CDR2 YSYEKL. The V segment lost 2 bases and the J segment 13 bases; nucleotides outside the gene matches: 6. This chain's CDR3 is CASSQLTSGGATYF. The DNA for the CDR3 is TGCGCCAGCAGCCAATTGACTAGCGGGGGGGCCACGTACTTC.

This clone was observed a single time. This chain joins TRBV11-2 and TRBJ1-5, with D possibly matching TRBD1 (5 bases). V was trimmed by 4 bases and J by 4 bases, leaving 17 bases between them. This CDR3 spans 16 amino acids. Germline V gives CDR1 SGHAT, CDR2 FQNNGV. The CDR3 loop reads CASSSGLGGVNQPQHF. The CDR3 region has the DNA TGTGCCAGCAGCTCTGGACTGGGAGGGGTGAATCAGCCCCAGCATTTT.

The chain links TRBV28 to TRBJ2-4; D is unresolved. The germline CDR1 and CDR2 sequences are MDHEN and SYDVKM. The V and J ends lost 1 base and 12 bases respectively, with 19 bases between them. The CDR3 has 15 residues. CDR3 in DNA: TGTGCCAGCAGTTTATCCCCCCAAAACCTAGAGGATCAGTACTTC. This encodes CASSLSPQNLEDQYF.

This chain uses TRBV5-1 with TRBJ1-4; 8 nucleotides align to TRBD1. Losses at the gene ends were 3 bases for V and 8 bases for J; bases not matched to a gene: 3. The germline V gene has CDR1 SGHRS and CDR2 YFSETQ. CDR3 size: 13 residues. CDR3: CASSWDRPEKLFF. DNA of the CDR3: TGCGCCAGCAGCTGGGACAGGCCCGAAAAACTGTTTTTT. The variable domain in full, with the rest retrieved from reference TRBV5-1 and TRBJ1-4, is KAGVTQTPRYLIKTRGQQVTLSCSPISGHRSVSWYQQTPGQGLQFLFEYFSETQRNKGNFPGRFSGRQFSNSRSEMNVSTLELGDSALYLCASSWDRPEKLFFGSGTQLSVL.

The chain joins TRBV19 to TRBJ1-5, with 8 positions matching TRBD1. Germline assignment: CDR1 LNHDA and CDR2 SQIVND (reference sequence). This CDR3 has 16 residues. V was clipped by 1 base and J by 6 bases; unmatched bases: 8. The CDR3 here is CASSIGGGTGGQPQHF. CDR3 in DNA: TGTGCCAGTAGTATAGGGGGGGGCACAGGGGGTCAGCCCCAGCATTTT.